This T cell receptor (beta chain) derives from a study of glioma-infiltrating T cells. As to this clonotype: A much more abundant neighbour one base away suggests this may be a read error.

The CDR3 runs to 16 residues. Germline lookup yields CDR1 SEHNR and CDR2 FQNEAQ (reference sequence). Using RNA template, CDR3s of TCR alpha and beta were amplified with iRepertoire arm-PCR. Each CDR3 protein is one row after TCRdb ran MiXCR on the multiplex PCR reads. The sample holds around 350,000 distinct CDR3 sequences; 41% are singletons and the top ten take approximately 12%. This chain joins TRBV7-9 and TRBJ2-7; 10 bases fit TRBD2. The origin of this receptor is a human donor with low-grade glioma or glioblastoma, undergoing nonglioma brain surgery, or in good health (not recorded which). Sequenced material: glioma tissue, nonneoplastic brain tissue, or PBMCs (not recorded which). CDR3 bases: TGTGCCAGCAGCTTAGATACTAGCGGGACCTCCAACGAGCAGTACTTC. Translating gives CASSLDTSGTSNEQYF.